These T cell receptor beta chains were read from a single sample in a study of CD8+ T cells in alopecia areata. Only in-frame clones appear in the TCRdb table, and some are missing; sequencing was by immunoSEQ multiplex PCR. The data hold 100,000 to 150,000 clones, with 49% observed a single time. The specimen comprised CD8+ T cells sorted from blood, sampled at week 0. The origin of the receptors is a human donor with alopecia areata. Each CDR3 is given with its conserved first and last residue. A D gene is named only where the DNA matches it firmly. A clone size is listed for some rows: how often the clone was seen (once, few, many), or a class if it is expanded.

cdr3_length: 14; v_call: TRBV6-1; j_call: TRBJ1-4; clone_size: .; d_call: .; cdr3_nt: TGTGCCAGCAGTCTCCTGACAGGAAGCGAAAAACTGTTTTTT; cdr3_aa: CASSLLTGSEKLFF
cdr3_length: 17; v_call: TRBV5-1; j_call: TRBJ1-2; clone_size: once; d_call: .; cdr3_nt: TGCGCCAGCAGCTTGCCTGACGGGACGGGAATGAACTATGGCTACACCTTC; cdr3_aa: CASSLPDGTGMNYGYTF
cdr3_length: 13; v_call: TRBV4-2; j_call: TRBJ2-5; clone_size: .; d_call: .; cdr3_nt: TGTGCCAGCAGCTCCCGGGACCAAGAGACCCAGTACTTC; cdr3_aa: CASSSRDQETQYF
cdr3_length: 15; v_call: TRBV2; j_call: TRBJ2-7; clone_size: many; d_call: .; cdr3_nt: TGTGCCAGCAGTGACCCGTTAGACAGGATTGACGAGCAGTACTTC; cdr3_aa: CASSDPLDRIDEQYF
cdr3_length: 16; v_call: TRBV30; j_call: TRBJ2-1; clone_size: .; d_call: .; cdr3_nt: TGTGCCTGGAACCCCAAACTAGCCCGGGGATACAATGAGCAGTTCTTC; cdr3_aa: CAWNPKLARGYNEQFF
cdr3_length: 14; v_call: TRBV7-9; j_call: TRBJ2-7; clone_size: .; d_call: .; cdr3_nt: TGTGCCAGCAGCTTAGTCGGCCTAGACGCCGAGCAGTACTTC; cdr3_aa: CASSLVGLDAEQYF
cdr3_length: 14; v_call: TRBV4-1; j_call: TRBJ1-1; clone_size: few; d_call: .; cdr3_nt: TGCGCCAGCAGCCAAGCTGGGACGGGGACTGAAGCTTTCTTT; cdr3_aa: CASSQAGTGTEAFF
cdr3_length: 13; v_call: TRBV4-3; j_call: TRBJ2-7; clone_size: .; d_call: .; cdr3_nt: TGCGCCAGCAGCCAAGTCGAGGGGGACGAGCAGTACTTC; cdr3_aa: CASSQVEGDEQYF
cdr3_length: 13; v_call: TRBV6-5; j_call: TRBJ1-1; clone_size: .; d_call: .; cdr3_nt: TGTGCCAGCAGTTATGTTTCGGGGACTGAAGCTTTCTTT; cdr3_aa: CASSYVSGTEAFF
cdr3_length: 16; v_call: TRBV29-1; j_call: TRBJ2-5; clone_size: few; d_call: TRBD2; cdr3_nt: TGCAGCGCCCGGGGGGCTAGCGGGGAATTGGAAGAGACCCAGTACTTC; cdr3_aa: CSARGASGELEETQYF
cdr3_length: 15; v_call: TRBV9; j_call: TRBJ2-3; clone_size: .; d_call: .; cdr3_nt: TGTGCCAGCGGGGACCCCGGGGCGTCAGGAGATACGCAGTATTTT; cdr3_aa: CASGDPGASGDTQYF
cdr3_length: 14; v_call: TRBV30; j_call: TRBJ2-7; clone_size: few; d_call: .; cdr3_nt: TGTGCCTGGAGCCACGGGACCCTGGGTTACGAGCAGTACTTC; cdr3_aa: CAWSHGTLGYEQYF
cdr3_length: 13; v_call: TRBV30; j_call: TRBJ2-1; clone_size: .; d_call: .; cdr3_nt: TGTGCCTGGGGTGGTTTTTCCGCCGATGAGCAGTTCTTC; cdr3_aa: CAWGGFSADEQFF
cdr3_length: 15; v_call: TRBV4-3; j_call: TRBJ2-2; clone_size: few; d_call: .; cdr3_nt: TGCGCCAGCAGCCAAGAGCCAGGAGGAACCGGGGAGCTGTTTTTT; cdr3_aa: CASSQEPGGTGELFF
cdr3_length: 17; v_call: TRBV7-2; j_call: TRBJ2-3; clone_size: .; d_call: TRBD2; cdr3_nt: TGTGCCAGCAGCCCAACTCGGGGTCAGCGGGGGGCAGATACGCAGTATTTT; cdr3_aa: CASSPTRGQRGADTQYF
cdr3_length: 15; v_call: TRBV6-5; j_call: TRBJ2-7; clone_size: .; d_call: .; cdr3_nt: TGTGCCAGCAGTTACGGGGCAGGGCTGACCTACGAGCAGTACTTC; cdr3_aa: CASSYGAGLTYEQYF
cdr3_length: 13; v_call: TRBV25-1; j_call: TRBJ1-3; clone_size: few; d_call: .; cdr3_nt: TGTGCCAGCAGCGGGACATTCGGAAACACCATATATTTT; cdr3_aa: CASSGTFGNTIYF
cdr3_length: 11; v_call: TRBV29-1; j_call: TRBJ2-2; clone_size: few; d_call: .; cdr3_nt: TGCAGCGGGTATTACACCGGGGAGCTGTTTTTT; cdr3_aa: CSGYYTGELFF
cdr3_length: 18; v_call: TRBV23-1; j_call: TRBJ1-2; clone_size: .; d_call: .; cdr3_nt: TGCGCCAGCAGTCCCACAATCGAAGTAGCACCCAAGGACTATGGCTACACCTTC; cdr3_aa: CASSPTIEVAPKDYGYTF
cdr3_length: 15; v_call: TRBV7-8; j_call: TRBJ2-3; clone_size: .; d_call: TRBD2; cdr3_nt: TGTGCCAGCAGCCCCGGACTAGTTGGAGGAGATACGCAGTATTTT; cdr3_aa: CASSPGLVGGDTQYF
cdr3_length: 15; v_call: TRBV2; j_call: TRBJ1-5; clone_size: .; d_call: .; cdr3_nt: TGTGCCAGCAGTGAATATGGGGTTGGCAATCAGCCCCAGCATTTT; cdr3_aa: CASSEYGVGNQPQHF
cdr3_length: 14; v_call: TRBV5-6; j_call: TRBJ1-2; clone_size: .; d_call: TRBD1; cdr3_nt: TGTGCCAGCAGCTCCCCAGGACAGGGGTATGGCTACACCTTC; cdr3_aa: CASSSPGQGYGYTF